A selection of T cell receptor beta chains follows, all from one sample in a study of T cell responses to AZD1222 COVID-19 vaccine. Sequenced by immunoSEQ multiplex PCR; TCRdb stores in-frame clones only, minus some. The profile covers roughly 200,000 clones, with approximately 92% appearing a single time and 1% to 1.5% taken by the ten largest. This specimen was peripheral blood, taken on day 0 of AZD1222 vaccination. Receptors were obtained from an adult in good health. Both conserved end residues are part of each CDR3. Fields, in order: J gene, V gene, D gene, CDR3 DNA, CDR3 protein. D genes are given only for firm matches.

j_call: TRBJ2-7
v_call: TRBV9
d_call: .
cdr3_nt: TGTGCCAGCAGCGTAACAGGGTCCTACGAGCAGTACTTC
cdr3_aa: CASSVTGSYEQYF

j_call: TRBJ2-5
v_call: TRBV6-5
d_call: TRBD2
cdr3_nt: TGTGCCAGCAGTCCATCGAGGGGACTAGCCCAGACCCAGTACTTC
cdr3_aa: CASSPSRGLAQTQYF

j_call: TRBJ2-7
v_call: TRBV6-5
d_call: .
cdr3_nt: TGTGCCGCCTCCACCTACGAGCAGTACTTC
cdr3_aa: CAASTYEQYF

j_call: TRBJ2-1
v_call: TRBV7-9
d_call: .
cdr3_nt: TGTGCCAGCAGCCCCCGGGTACATGAGCAGTTCTTC
cdr3_aa: CASSPRVHEQFF

j_call: TRBJ1-5
v_call: TRBV6-5
d_call: .
cdr3_nt: TGTGCCAGCACTGTGGGGGGAGATCAGCCCCAGCATTTT
cdr3_aa: CASTVGGDQPQHF

j_call: TRBJ2-5
v_call: TRBV19
d_call: TRBD2
cdr3_nt: TGTGCCAGTAGTATAGCTACTAGCGGGGGGCCGTACCAAGAGACCCAGTACTTC
cdr3_aa: CASSIATSGGPYQETQYF

j_call: TRBJ1-1
v_call: TRBV10-1
d_call: TRBD1
cdr3_nt: TGCGCCAGCAGTGAGCAGGGGGCGGCTGAAGCTTTCTTT
cdr3_aa: CASSEQGAAEAFF

j_call: TRBJ2-3
v_call: TRBV29-1
d_call: .
cdr3_nt: TGCAGCGTTCACCGGCCCCCAGATACGCAGTATTTT
cdr3_aa: CSVHRPPDTQYF

j_call: TRBJ1-4
v_call: TRBV6-2/TRBV6-3
d_call: .
cdr3_nt: TGTGCCAGCAGTTACTCGGCAGATGTTCGGGACCTAGAAAAACTGTTTTTT
cdr3_aa: CASSYSADVRDLEKLFF

j_call: TRBJ2-3
v_call: TRBV4-2
d_call: .
cdr3_nt: TGTGCCAGCAGCCAAGATGCGGCAGATACGCAGTATTTT
cdr3_aa: CASSQDAADTQYF